This is a list of T cell receptor beta chains from one sample in a study of shared T cell receptors in the human thymus. Profiled with immunoSEQ multiplex PCR; TCRdb holds only in-frame clones, not every one. Among about 500,000 clones, roughly 74% were seen once, and the ten largest hold roughly 0.013%. This same sample was also taken into another study, of human thymus T cells.

Sample: thymocytes. These receptors came from a boy less than two years old with a congenital heart defect. Each CDR3 is given with its conserved first and last residue. D genes are given only for firm matches. Clone size, where shown, is once, few, many, or a class for clones that have expanded.

j_call | v_call | clone_size | d_call | cdr3_nt | cdr3_aa
TRBJ2-7 | TRBV27 | - | TRBD2 | TGTGCCAGCAGACCTACGGGGGGGGGCGAGCAGTACTTC | CASRPTGGGEQYF
TRBJ2-7 | TRBV2 | - | - | TGTGCCAGCAGACGGGGGACCTACGAGCAGTACTTC | CASRRGTYEQYF
TRBJ1-2 | TRBV28 | - | - | TGTGCCAGCAGTTTATCAGCACAGACCCTCTTC | CASSLSAQTLF
TRBJ1-1 | TRBV10-1 | - | - | TGCGCCAGCAAAAAGAACATGAACACTGAAGCTTTCTTT | CASKKNMNTEAFF
TRBJ2-3 | TRBV4-3 | once | TRBD2 | TGCGCCAGCAGCCAAGTATCCCCGAAGCGGGAGTACGGGGGCACAGATACGCAGTATTTT | CASSQVSPKREYGGTDTQYF
TRBJ2-2 | TRBV28 | - | TRBD2 | TGTGCCAGCACCCTCCCGGGAGGGTCGAACACCGGGGAGCTGTTTTTT | CASTLPGGSNTGELFF
TRBJ2-7 | TRBV4-3 | - | TRBD2 | TGCGCCAGCAGCCGCCTAGGGGATAGCGGGACCTTACAAGGGGAGCAGTACTTC | CASSRLGDSGTLQGEQYF
TRBJ1-4 | TRBV5-6 | - | - | TGTGCCAGCAGCGTTACAACAGGGACAACTAATGAAAAACTGTTTTTT | CASSVTTGTTNEKLFF
TRBJ2-7 | TRBV5-4 | - | TRBD2 | TGTGCCAGCAGCCCACCGGGACTAGGAACGAACGAGCAGTACTTC | CASSPPGLGTNEQYF
TRBJ1-1 | TRBV7-9 | few | - | TGTGCCAGCAGCCTCACGTGGAGCGGTTTTTCCTCGAACACTGAAGCTTTCTTT | CASSLTWSGFSSNTEAFF
TRBJ2-5 | TRBV20-1 | - | - | TGCAGTGCTGGCAAGCAGTACTTC | CSAGKQYF
TRBJ2-7 | TRBV6-5 | - | - | TGTGCCAGCAGTTCCCATGAAGCGCGGGCCTACGAGCAGTACTTC | CASSSHEARAYEQYF
TRBJ1-1 | TRBV16 | - | - | TGTGCCAGCAGCCAATCGGTGTGGGGGGGAACTTTCTTT | CASSQSVWGGTFF
TRBJ2-1 | TRBV15 | - | TRBD2 | TGTGCCACCAGCACACGGACTAGCCGAGGTCGGGATTCCTACAATGAGCAGTTCTTC | CATSTRTSRGRDSYNEQFF
TRBJ2-2 | TRBV6-4 | - | TRBD1 | TGTGCCAGCAGGACAGGGAGCACCGGGGAGCTGTTTTTT | CASRTGSTGELFF
TRBJ2-7 | TRBV6-5 | - | TRBD1 | TGTGCCAGCAGTAACGACAGGGATTACTCCTACGAGCAGTACTTC | CASSNDRDYSYEQYF
TRBJ2-3 | TRBV15 | few | TRBD2 | TGTGCCACCAGCAGAGATGGGACTAGTGGAACGGGCACAGATACGCAGTATTTT | CATSRDGTSGTGTDTQYF
TRBJ2-7 | TRBV5-1 | - | TRBD2 | TGCGCCAGCAGCTTGGCGGCTAGCGGGGTGTGGGGCGAGCAGTACTTC | CASSLAASGVWGEQYF
TRBJ1-2 | TRBV4-2 | - | - | TGTGCCAGCAGCCCTCCACCAGGGCGCAACTATGGCTACACCTTC | CASSPPPGRNYGYTF
TRBJ1-5 | TRBV6-4 | - | - | TGTGCCAGGACGATCGGGGGGTACAATCAGCCCCAGCATTTT | CARTIGGYNQPQHF
TRBJ2-7 | TRBV6-5 | - | TRBD1 | TGTGCCAGCAGCGCAGACAGGGACCTTTGCGAGCAGTACTTC | CASSADRDLCEQYF
TRBJ2-7 | TRBV7-9 | - | - | TGTGCCAGCAGCTTAGTGAGCGCGGCTTTGACCTACGAGCAGTACTTC | CASSLVSAALTYEQYF
TRBJ2-1 | TRBV6-4 | - | TRBD2 | TGTGCCAGCAGTGTACTAGCGGGGGATGAGCAGTTCTTC | CASSVLAGDEQFF
TRBJ2-7 | TRBV7-8 | - | TRBD1 | TGTGCCACCGGACAGGGCTTTTACGAGCAGTACTTC | CATGQGFYEQYF
TRBJ2-1 | TRBV18 | - | TRBD2 | TGTGCCAGCTCACCACCGACTAGCGGGAGGGCCAGTGATGAGCAGTTCTTC | CASSPPTSGRASDEQFF
TRBJ2-5 | TRBV11-2 | - | TRBD2 | TGTGCCAGCAGCCCCACTAGCGGGAGGGGGACCCAGTACTTC | CASSPTSGRGTQYF
TRBJ2-1 | TRBV11-1 | - | - | TGTGCCAGCAAGGGGCTCAATGAGCAGTTCTTC | CASKGLNEQFF
TRBJ2-4 | TRBV27 | once | - | TGTGCCAGCACTACTACCCAAGGGGCCCAAAACATTCAGTACTTC | CASTTTQGAQNIQYF
TRBJ1-6 | TRBV27 | - | - | TGTGCCAGCAGTTTAATTGGCACCTATAATTCACCCCTCCACTTT | CASSLIGTYNSPLHF
TRBJ2-3 | TRBV4-1 | - | TRBD2 | TGCGCCAGCAGCCATCCCTCCGGGACTAGTGGCACAGATACGCAGTATTTT | CASSHPSGTSGTDTQYF
TRBJ1-5 | TRBV6-1 | - | - | TGTGCCAGCAGTGAAAGGGAGCGCAATCAGCCCCAGCATTTT | CASSERERNQPQHF
TRBJ2-2 | TRBV2 | - | TRBD2 | TGTGCCAGCAGTGAAGCGCTTGGGCTAGCGGGAATCGTCACCGGGGAGCTGTTTTTT | CASSEALGLAGIVTGELFF
TRBJ2-7 | TRBV10-3 | few | TRBD1 | TGTGCCATCAGAGGGACAGGGACCTACGAGCAGTACTTC | CAIRGTGTYEQYF
TRBJ2-1 | TRBV7-2 | few | TRBD2 | TGTGCCAGCAGCTTAGGACTAGCGGGAGGGCCTCCTTACAATGAGCAGTTCTTC | CASSLGLAGGPPYNEQFF
TRBJ2-1 | TRBV7-2 | - | TRBD2 | TGTGCCAGCAGCTTAGCTAAAACTAGCGGGAGGGCGCGGAAAGACTACAATGAGCAGTTCTTC | CASSLAKTSGRARKDYNEQFF
TRBJ2-1 | TRBV14 | - | - | TGTGCCAGCAGCCAAGAGACTGGGGAGGACAATGAGCAGTTCTTC | CASSQETGEDNEQFF
TRBJ2-1 | TRBV27 | - | - | TGTGCCAGCAGTTTGGGGATTCGGGGAGTAACAAGACCCCGCTCCTACAATGAGCAGTTCTTC | CASSLGIRGVTRPRSYNEQFF
TRBJ2-3 | TRBV7-2 | - | TRBD2 | TGTGCCAGCAGCTCTGGACTAGCGGGGCCTAGCACAGATACGCAGTATTTT | CASSSGLAGPSTDTQYF
TRBJ2-1 | TRBV27 | - | TRBD2 | TGTGCCAGCAGTTTATTCGCGCTAGCGGGAGATGGGAATGAGCAGTTCTTC | CASSLFALAGDGNEQFF
TRBJ1-2 | TRBV19 | few | TRBD1 | TGTGCCAGTAGTTCCCTCGGGACAGGGGGCAGAGACTATGGCTACACCTTC | CASSSLGTGGRDYGYTF